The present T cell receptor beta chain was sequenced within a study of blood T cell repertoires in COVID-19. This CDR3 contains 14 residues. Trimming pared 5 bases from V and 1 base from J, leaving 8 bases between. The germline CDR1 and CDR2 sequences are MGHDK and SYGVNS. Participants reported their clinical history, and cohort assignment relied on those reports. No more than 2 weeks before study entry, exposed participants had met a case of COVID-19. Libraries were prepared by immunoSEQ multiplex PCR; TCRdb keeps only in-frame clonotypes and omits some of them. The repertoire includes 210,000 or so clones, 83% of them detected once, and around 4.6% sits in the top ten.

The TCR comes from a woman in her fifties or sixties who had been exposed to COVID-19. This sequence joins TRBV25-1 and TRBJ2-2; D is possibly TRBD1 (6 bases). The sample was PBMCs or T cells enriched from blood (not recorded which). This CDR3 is CASSLTGNTGELFF. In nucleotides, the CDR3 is TGTGCCAGCAGTCTGACAGGGAACACCGGGGAGCTGTTTTTT.